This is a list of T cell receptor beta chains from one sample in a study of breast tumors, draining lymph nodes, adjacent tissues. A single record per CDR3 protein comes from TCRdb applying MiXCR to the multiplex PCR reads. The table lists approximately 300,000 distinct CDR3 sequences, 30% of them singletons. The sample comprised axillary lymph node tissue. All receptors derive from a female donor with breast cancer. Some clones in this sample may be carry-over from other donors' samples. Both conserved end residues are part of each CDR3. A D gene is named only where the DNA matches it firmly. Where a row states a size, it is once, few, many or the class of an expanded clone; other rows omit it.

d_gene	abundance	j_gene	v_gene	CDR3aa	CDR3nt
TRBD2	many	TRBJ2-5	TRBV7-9	CASLATSGTRETQYF	TGTGCCAGCCTCGCGACTAGCGGGACTCGGGAGACCCAGTACTTC
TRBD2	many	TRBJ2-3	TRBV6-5	CARPGLAGFNFQDTQYF	TGTGCCAGGCCGGGACTAGCGGGATTCAATTTTCAAGATACGCAGTATTTT
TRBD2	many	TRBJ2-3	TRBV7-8	CASSLKRGNTDTQYF	TGTGCCAGCAGCTTAAAGCGGGGAAACACAGATACGCAGTATTTT
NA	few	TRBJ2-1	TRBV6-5	CASSYSLVSSYNEQFF	TGTGCCAGCAGTTACTCTTTGGTGAGCTCCTACAATGAGCAGTTCTTC
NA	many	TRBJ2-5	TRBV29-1	CSVDNETQYF	TGCAGCGTTGACAATGAGACCCAGTACTTC
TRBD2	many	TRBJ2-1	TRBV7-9	CASSLSGRAYNEQFF	TGTGCCAGCAGCTTAAGCGGGAGGGCCTACAATGAGCAGTTCTTC
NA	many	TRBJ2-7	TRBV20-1	CSLGWDEQYF	TGCAGTCTAGGGTGGGACGAGCAGTACTTC
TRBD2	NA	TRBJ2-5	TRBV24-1	CATSDGRLAGGGEQYF	TGTGCCACCAGTGATGGTAGACTAGCGGGAGGGGGTGAGCAGTACTTC
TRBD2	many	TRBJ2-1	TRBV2	CASTGLAKHNEQFF	TGTGCCAGCACTGGACTAGCGAAACACAATGAGCAGTTCTTC
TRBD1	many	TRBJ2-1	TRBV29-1	CSANRGLQNEQFF	TGCAGCGCTAACAGGGGTCTACAGAATGAGCAGTTCTTC
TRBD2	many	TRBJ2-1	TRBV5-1	CASSLTSAGVYNEQFF	TGCGCCAGCAGCTTAACATCAGCGGGAGTATACAATGAGCAGTTCTTC
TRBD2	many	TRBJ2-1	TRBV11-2	CASSPGTSGISSYNEQFF	TGTGCCAGCAGCCCGGGGACTAGCGGGATCAGCTCCTACAATGAGCAGTTCTTC
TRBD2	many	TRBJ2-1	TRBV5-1	CASSPILAGGAYNEQFF	TGCGCCAGCAGCCCCATCCTAGCGGGGGGCGCCTACAATGAGCAGTTCTTC
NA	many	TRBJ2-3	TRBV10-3	CASADADTQYF	TGTGCCTCCGCGGATGCAGATACGCAGTATTTT